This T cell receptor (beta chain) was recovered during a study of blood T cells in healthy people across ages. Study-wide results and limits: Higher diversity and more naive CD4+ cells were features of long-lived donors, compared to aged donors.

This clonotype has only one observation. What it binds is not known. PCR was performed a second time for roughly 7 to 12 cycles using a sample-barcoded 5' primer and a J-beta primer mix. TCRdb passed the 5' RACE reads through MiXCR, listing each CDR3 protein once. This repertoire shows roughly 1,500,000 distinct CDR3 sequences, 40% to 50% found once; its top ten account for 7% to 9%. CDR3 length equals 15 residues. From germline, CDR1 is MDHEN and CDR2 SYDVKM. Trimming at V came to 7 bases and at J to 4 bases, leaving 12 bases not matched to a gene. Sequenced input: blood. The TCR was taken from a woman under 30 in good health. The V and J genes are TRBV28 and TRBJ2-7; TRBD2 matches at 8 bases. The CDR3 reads CASTTTAGAGYEQYF. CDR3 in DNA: TGTGCCAGCACTACCACAGCGGGGGCGGGGTACGAGCAGTACTTC.